These 30 T cell receptor beta chains were all obtained from the same sample, sequenced in a study of blood T cell repertoires in COVID-19. Using immunoSEQ multiplex PCR, the repertoire was profiled, and TCRdb retains in-frame clones only, with some absent. Of 150,000 to 200,000 clones in the sample, 85% to 95% were seen once. Sequencing was performed on peripheral blood. These receptors all come from a woman aged 60-70 years with COVID-19, enrolled during active disease.

This chain links TRBV19 with TRBJ2-3; TRBD2 might be the D (6 bases). Germline V lookup: CDR1 LNHDA, CDR2 SQIVND (reference sequence). Trimming stripped 7 bases from V and 1 base from J, with 15 bases between. This CDR3 is 15 amino acids long. The CDR3 spells CASKEADYGTDTQYF. In DNA, the CDR3 is TGTGCCAGTAAGGAGGCGGACTATGGCACAGATACGCAGTATTTT. Filled out from reference TRBV19 and TRBJ2-3, the complete variable domain reads DGGITQSPKYLFRKEGQNVTLSCEQNLNHDAMYWYRQDPGQGLRLIYYSQIVNDFQKGDIAEGYSVSREKKESFPLTVTSAQKNPTAFYLCASKEADYGTDTQYFGPGTRLTVL.

V is TRBV3-1 (or the pseudogene TRBV3-2) and J is TRBJ1-1, with D maybe TRBD1 (5 bases). Per germline, CDR1 LGHDT and CDR2 YNNKEL (reference sequence). The V end was cut by 2 bases, the J end by 1 base, with 11 bases between. The CDR3 contains 15 residues. In DNA form, the CDR3 reads TGTGCCAGCAGCCAAACGAGGAGGGGGAACACTGAAGCTTTCTTT. Translation gives CASSQTRRGNTEAFF.

The gene calls are TRBV5-1 and TRBJ1-1; 8 positions match TRBD1. CDR3 length equals 15 residues. Trimming took 0 bases from V and 5 from J; bases not matched to a gene: 6. Germline V gives CDR1 SGHRS, CDR2 YFSETQ. The CDR3 sequence: CASSLGQGSVTEAFF. CDR3 coding DNA: TGCGCCAGCAGCTTGGGACAGGGGAGTGTGACTGAAGCTTTCTTT.

The CDR3 sequence is CASSIPQVEKLFF. CDR3 coding DNA: TGTGCCAGTAGTATTCCCCAGGTGGAAAAACTGTTTTTT. The J gene is TRBJ1-4, the V gene TRBV19; D ambiguous. V lost 3 bases to trimming and J lost 8 bases, with 10 bases between them. Per germline, CDR1 LNHDA and CDR2 SQIVND (reference sequence). CDR3 length: 13 residues. Full variable domain (missing parts from reference TRBV19 and TRBJ1-4): DGGITQSPKYLFRKEGQNVTLSCEQNLNHDAMYWYRQDPGQGLRLIYYSQIVNDFQKGDIAEGYSVSREKKESFPLTVTSAQKNPTAFYLCASSIPQVEKLFFGSGTQLSVL.

CDR3 bases: TGTGCCAGCAGCCCGAGGGACAGGGTCGTCTCCTACAATGAGCAGTTCTTC. This sequence encodes CASSPRDRVVSYNEQFF. V gene TRBV4-2 combines with J gene TRBJ2-1; TRBD1 aligns across 9 bases. With 4 bases clipped from V and 0 bases from J, the junction kept 7 bases outside the gene matches. The CDR3 covers 17 residues. From germline, CDR1 is LGHNA and CDR2 YNFKEQ.

CDR3 bases: TGTGCCAGCAGCTCCTCCCAGGGGGGAAACGGTGAAAAACTGTTTTTT. Its translation is CASSSSQGGNGEKLFF. The rearrangement joins TRBV7-9 to TRBJ1-4, with 7 bases fitting TRBD1. Unmatched junction bases numbered 12, after V lost 4 bases and J lost 7 bases. CDR1 is SEHNR and CDR2 is FQNEAQ in the germline V gene (reference sequence). CDR3 length equals 16 residues.

The rearrangement uses TRBV27 and TRBJ1-3; unclear D gene. Germline V gene data show CDR1 as MNHEY and CDR2 as SMNVEV (reference sequence). V lost 4 bases, J lost 1 base, and 8 bases lay in between. The CDR3 is 14 amino acids. Here the CDR3 reads CASSSSGSGNTIYF. The CDR3 DNA follows: TGTGCCAGCAGTTCGTCGGGGTCTGGAAACACCATATATTTT.

The rearrangement uses TRBV15 and TRBJ1-3, with 10 bases aligning to TRBD1. This CDR3 region has 19 residues. Germline CDR1 reads LNHNV; CDR2 reads YYDKDF (reference sequence). The J segment lost 5 bases and the V segment lost 0 bases, leaving 13 bases of the junction unmatched. CDR3 coding DNA: TGTGCCACCAGCAGAGATCGTAGAATGGGACAGGGGAGTCGAAACACCATATATTTT. Amino acid sequence: CATSRDRRMGQGSRNTIYF.

The J gene is TRBJ2-4, the V gene TRBV6-2 or TRBV6-3; 13 bases fit TRBD2. Germline V gene sequence: CDR1 MNHEY, CDR2 SVGEGT. The CDR3 runs to 17 residues. J gave up 1 base and V 4 bases, and 4 bases lay outside the gene matches. The CDR3 loop reads CASSFGLAGEAKNIQYF. CDR3 nucleotide sequence: TGTGCCAGCAGTTTCGGACTAGCGGGGGAGGCCAAAAACATTCAGTACTTC.

The rearrangement joins TRBV20-1 to TRBJ2-1; D not certain. Trimming cost V 6 bases and J 8 bases, with 11 bases left between them. CDR1 is DFQATT, CDR2 SNEGSKA, per germline (reference sequence). This CDR3 contains 11 residues. The CDR3: CSAKNSYEQFF. In DNA, the CDR3 is TGCAGTGCCAAGAACAGCTATGAGCAGTTCTTC.

There are a few counts of this clone. The same CDR3 also results from other DNA sequences found in this sample. This chain uses TRBV19 with TRBJ1-4; 8 bases are shared with TRBD1. Unmatched junction bases numbered 4, after V lost 4 bases and J lost 3 bases. Germline V gene sequence: CDR1 LNHDA, CDR2 SQIVND (reference sequence). The CDR3 has 15 amino acids. The CDR3 region is CASSTQGAANEKLFF. The CDR3 DNA reads TGTGCCAGTAGTACCCAGGGGGCAGCTAATGAAAAACTGTTTTTT.

V gene TRBV7-9 combines with J gene TRBJ2-1; 8 bases agree with TRBD2. The CDR3 covers 15 residues. V gave up 2 bases and J gave up 4 bases; unmatched junction bases: 4. Germline CDR1 and CDR2: SEHNR and FQNEAQ (reference sequence). CDR3 nucleotide sequence: TGTGCCAGCAGCTTACCGCGGGGGGTTTACAATGAGCAGTTCTTC. Encoded protein: CASSLPRGVYNEQFF.

The J gene is TRBJ2-3, the V gene TRBV5-1; a weak D match, TRBD1 (6 bases). The CDR3 is made up of 15 amino acids. The V gene lost 0 bases and the J gene lost 4 bases, with 12 bases spanning the gap. Germline CDR1 SGHRS, CDR2 YFSETQ. The CDR3: CASSLVPGDPDTQYF. For the CDR3, the DNA is TGCGCCAGCAGCTTGGTCCCAGGGGACCCAGATACGCAGTATTTT. The full variable domain, with the rest looked up from reference TRBV5-1 and TRBJ2-3, is KAGVTQTPRYLIKTRGQQVTLSCSPISGHRSVSWYQQTPGQGLQFLFEYFSETQRNKGNFPGRFSGRQFSNSRSEMNVSTLELGDSALYLCASSLVPGDPDTQYFGPGTRLTVL.

The rearrangement uses TRBV6-5 and TRBJ2-1; D unresolved. Trimming pared 6 bases from V and 1 base from J, leaving 7 bases between. The CDR3 covers 13 residues. Germline assignment: CDR1 MNHEY and CDR2 SVGAGI. Written as DNA, the CDR3 is TGTGCCAGCAGGGTCGGGTCCTACAATGAGCAGTTCTTC. Its translation is CASRVGSYNEQFF.

This chain links TRBV5-8 with TRBJ1-2, with D maybe TRBD1 (5 bases). The germline V gene encodes CDR1 SGHTS and CDR2 YDEGEE. Trimming cost V 0 bases and J 4 bases, with 13 bases left between them. The CDR3 is 15 residues long. CDR3 in amino acids: CASSLEPTATYGYTF. CDR3 DNA: TGTGCCAGCAGCTTGGAGCCGACAGCCACCTATGGCTACACCTTC. The full variable domain, in which reference TRBV5-8 and TRBJ1-2 provide the parts outside the CDR3, is EAGVTQSPTHLIKTRGQQATLRCSPISGHTSVYWYQQALGLGLQFLLWYDEGEERNRGNFPPRFSGRQFPNYSSELNVNALELEDSALYLCASSLEPTATYGYTFGSGTRLTVV.

The chain recombines TRBV3-1 (or the pseudogene TRBV3-2) with TRBJ1-2; TRBD1 matches at 9 bases. V trimming: 1 base; J trimming: 7 bases; junction bases outside the gene matches: 10. Germline assignment: CDR1 LGHDT and CDR2 YNNKEL (reference sequence). This CDR3 has 16 amino acids. This CDR3 reads CASSQVRDRQGGGYTF. The CDR3 region has the DNA TGTGCCAGCAGCCAAGTCAGGGATAGACAGGGGGGTGGCTACACCTTC.

This clone was seen only once. V and J are TRBV19 and TRBJ1-6; 9 bases are shared with TRBD1. J gave up 0 bases and V 3 bases, and 9 bases lay outside the gene matches. This CDR3 is built from 19 residues. Germline CDR1 and CDR2: LNHDA and SQIVND (reference sequence). For the CDR3, the DNA is TGTGCCAGTAGTATCAGTGGGACAGGGTTTTTCTCCTATAATTCACCCCTCCACTTT. This codes for CASSISGTGFFSYNSPLHF.

The chain couples TRBV29-1 to TRBJ1-2; 11 nucleotides align to TRBD1. Per germline, CDR1 SQVTM and CDR2 ANQGSEA. The CDR3 has 15 residues. The V segment lost 6 bases and the J segment 0 bases; nucleotides outside the gene matches: 6. DNA for the CDR3: TGCAGCGTAGGGGACAGGGGGAACACTAACTATGGCTACACCTTC. Its protein is CSVGDRGNTNYGYTF. The variable domain in full, completed from reference TRBV29-1 and TRBJ1-2, reads SAVISQKPSRDICQRGTSLTIQCQVDSQVTMMFWYRQQPGQSLTLIATANQGSEATYESGFVIDKFPISRPNLTFSTLTVSNMSPEDSSIYLCSVGDRGNTNYGYTFGSGTRLTVV.

The chain recombines TRBV7-9 with TRBJ2-1, with D uncertain. The ends were cut back, 5 bases at V and 6 bases at J, with 8 bases in the middle. This CDR3 contains 12 residues. Germline CDR1 reads SEHNR; CDR2 reads FQNEAQ (reference sequence). As DNA, the CDR3 is TGTGCCAGCAGCCTTCGTTCCAATGAGCAGTTCTTC. Translated: CASSLRSNEQFF.

The chain carries TRBV27 and TRBJ1-4, with 9 positions matching TRBD1. This CDR3 contains 13 residues. V lost 5 bases and J lost 8; bases outside the gene matches: 3. Germline CDR1 reads MNHEY; CDR2 reads SMNVEV (reference sequence). The CDR3 loop is CASSRGTGEKLFF. CDR3 nucleotides: TGTGCCAGCAGTCGAGGGACAGGGGAAAAACTGTTTTTT. The whole variable domain, filled in from reference TRBV27 and TRBJ1-4, reads EAQVTQNPRYLITVTGKKLTVTCSQNMNHEYMSWYRQDPGLGLRQIYYSMNVEVTDKGDVPEGYKVSRKEKRNFPLILESPSPNQTSLYFCASSRGTGEKLFFGSGTQLSVL.

The J gene is TRBJ1-2, the V gene TRBV4-1; D is unresolved. The CDR3 length is 14 residues. Germline V gene data show CDR1 as MGHRA and CDR2 as YSYEKL. V was cut by 1 base and J by 8 bases, with 14 bases left in between. CDR3 loop: CASSQVPDTKGYTF. CDR3 DNA: TGCGCCAGCAGCCAAGTCCCCGACACGAAGGGCTACACCTTC.

The V and J genes are TRBV6-5 and TRBJ2-7, with TRBD1 as a possible D gene (5 bases). Germline-derived CDR1 and CDR2 are MNHEY and SVGAGI. The CDR3 spans 14 residues. V lost 7 bases, J lost 0 bases, and 13 bases lay in between. CDR3 coding DNA: TGTGCCAGCAAAGGACAAATTGACTCCTACGAGCAGTACTTC. Translated: CASKGQIDSYEQYF.

This clone has more than one count but fewer than ten. This chain connects TRBV15 to TRBJ1-5; tentative D call: TRBD1 (6 bases). The V end was cut by 0 bases, the J end by 2 bases, with 11 bases between. This CDR3 has 16 amino acids. CDR1 and CDR2 from the germline V gene are LNHNV and YYDKDF (reference sequence). The CDR3 DNA follows: TGTGCCACCAGCAGAGATTCCCGGACAGGCAATCAGCCCCAGCATTTT. It specifies CATSRDSRTGNQPQHF.

The V gene is TRBV18, the J gene TRBJ1-3; the match to TRBD1 covers 10 bases. The germline V gene has CDR1 KGHSH and CDR2 LQKENI. The CDR3 is 16 amino acids. V was pared by 3 bases and J by 4 bases, with 6 bases of the junction left unmatched. CDR3 DNA: TGTGCCAGCTCACCCCCGGGACAGGGGTTCGGAAACACCATATATTTT. As protein: CASSPPGQGFGNTIYF. Using reference TRBV18 and TRBJ1-3 for the parts outside the CDR3, the full variable domain is NAGVMQNPRHLVRRRGQEARLRCSPMKGHSHVYWYRQLPEEGLKFMVYLQKENIIDESGMPKERFSAEFPKEGPSILRIQQVVRGDSAAYFCASSPPGQGFGNTIYFGEGSWLTVV.

The chain uses TRBV4-1 and TRBJ2-7; 8 nucleotides match TRBD1. There are 15 residues in the CDR3. Germline CDR1 and CDR2: MGHRA and YSYEKL. J lost 3 bases, V lost 2 bases, and 6 bases had no gene match. The DNA for the CDR3 is TGCGCCAGCAGCCAACTACAGGGGGGTGACTACGAGCAGTACTTC. Protein: CASSQLQGGDYEQYF.

This clone was recorded once. The V call is TRBV29-1, the J call TRBJ1-2; 9 bases align to TRBD1. V shed 3 bases, J shed 5 bases, and the junction held 7 bases outside the gene matches. CDR1 is SQVTM, CDR2 ANQGSEA, per germline. CDR3 size: 14 residues. The DNA of the CDR3 is TGCAGCGTTGACCCCGGACAGGGGCTATATGGCTACACCTTC. Translation gives CSVDPGQGLYGYTF. Looking up the rest from reference TRBV29-1 and TRBJ1-2 gives the full variable domain: SAVISQKPSRDICQRGTSLTIQCQVDSQVTMMFWYRQQPGQSLTLIATANQGSEATYESGFVIDKFPISRPNLTFSTLTVSNMSPEDSSIYLCSVDPGQGLYGYTFGSGTRLTVV.

The genes are TRBV27 and TRBJ1-5, with D tentatively TRBD1 (6 bases). The V gene lost 3 bases and the J gene lost 3 bases, with 12 bases spanning the gap. The CDR3 is 15 residues long. In germline, CDR1 is MNHEY, CDR2 SMNVEV (reference sequence). The chain's CDR3 is CASSFARDNNQPQHF. The CDR3 nucleotides are TGTGCCAGCAGTTTCGCCCGGGACAACAATCAGCCCCAGCATTTT.

CDR3: CASSVSRRADRGNTIYF. CDR3 coding DNA: TGTGCCAGCAGCGTATCGCGGCGGGCAGACCGTGGAAACACCATATATTTT. V usage is TRBV9 and J usage is TRBJ1-3, with D uncertain. Germline V CDR1 and CDR2: SGDLS, YYNGEE. Trimming took 1 base from V and 3 from J, leaving 17 bases between them. The CDR3 is 17 amino acids.

Concerning this clone: One end of the junction varies from germline; a read error may be responsible. V and J are TRBV7-7 and TRBJ2-5; D possibly corresponds to TRBD2 (6 bases). Germline CDR1 is SSHAT and CDR2 is FNYEAQ (reference sequence). This CDR3 is 13 amino acids long. The CDR3 nucleotides read TGTGCTAGCAGTTTTTTAGCGGCCGAGACCCAGTACTTC. This codes for CASSFLAAETQYF. The variable domain in full, with the rest retrieved from reference TRBV7-7 and TRBJ2-5, is GAGVSQSPRYKVTKRGQDVTLRCDPISSHATLYWYQQALGQGPEFLTYFNYEAQPDKSGLPSDRFSAERPEGSISTLTIQRTEQRDSAMYRCASSFLAAETQYFGPGTRLLVL.

The J gene is TRBJ1-4, the V gene TRBV19; D remains unclear. In germline, CDR1 is LNHDA, CDR2 SQIVND (reference sequence). Trimming removed 0 bases at V and 0 bases at J, with 2 bases between. This CDR3 has 14 residues. The CDR3 sequence is CASSIDTTNEKLFF. DNA of the CDR3: TGTGCCAGTAGTATAGACACAACTAATGAAAAACTGTTTTTT.